A single sample gave rise to the 8 T cell receptor beta chains below, sequenced in a study of T cell responses to AZD1222 COVID-19 vaccine (dated by TCRdb to about 2021). Library construction relied on the immunoSEQ multiplex PCR assay. Drawn from immuneACCESS, this table holds only the in-frame rearrangements with V and J called that TCRdb kept. Clones are partly lost; checked studies trace under half to an unresolved V gene and leave the rest unexplained. The sample table shows 86,000 or so clones, and around nine tenths are seen once. The ten most abundant clones make up about 2.9% of the sample. In light of the paper, this sample's time point label describes: baseline before first vaccination. Sample: peripheral blood, taken on day 0 of AZD1222 vaccination. The origin of the receptors is an adult in good health.

V gene TRBV11-1 combines with J gene TRBJ2-2; D call uncertain. V was cut by 1 base and J by 0 bases, with 6 bases left in between. Germline lookup yields CDR1 SGHAT and CDR2 FQDESV (reference sequence). The CDR3 is 15 amino acids. CDR3 in amino acids: CASSLGGTNTGELFF. The CDR3 coding sequence is TGTGCCAGCAGCTTAGGCGGAACGAACACCGGGGAGCTGTTTTTT.

The genes are TRBV19 and TRBJ1-2; perhaps TRBD1 as D (6 bases). The CDR3 is made up of 14 amino acids. V lost 5 bases, J lost 7 bases, and 17 bases lay in between. Germline V CDR1 and CDR2: LNHDA, SQIVND (reference sequence). CDR3 in amino acids: CASSPSPGVVGYTF. CDR3 nucleotide sequence: TGTGCCAGTAGTCCCTCTCCAGGGGTAGTTGGCTACACCTTC.

The chain has TRBV3-1 (or the pseudogene TRBV3-2) and TRBJ2-5; D possibly corresponds to TRBD1 (6 bases). There are 13 residues in the CDR3. V was cut by 5 bases and J by 7 bases, with 14 bases left in between. Germline CDR1 reads LGHDT; CDR2 reads YNNKEL (reference sequence). Written as DNA, the CDR3 is TGTGCCAGCAGCGCCGACAGGTCGGGGACCCAGTACTTC. It codes for CASSADRSGTQYF.

Comments on this clone: One junction end does not reproduce the germline sequence, and a read error may be involved. The same CDR3 is also encoded by other DNA sequences in this sample. The V call is TRBV5-1, the J call TRBJ2-2, with D tentatively TRBD2 (5 bases). Germline loops: CDR1 SGHRS, CDR2 YFSETQ. The CDR3 covers 16 residues. CDR3 sequence reads: CASSLYAHPNTGELFF. CDR3 sequence (DNA): TGCGCCAGCAGCTTGTATGCTCACCCGAACACCGGGGAACTGTTTTTT.

This chain links TRBV6-5 with TRBJ1-5; D may be TRBD1 (6 bases). V lost 8 bases to trimming and J lost 5 bases, with 10 bases between them. The germline V gene has CDR1 MNHEY and CDR2 SVGAGI. The CDR3 totals 12 residues. The CDR3 spells CASGEGDQPQHF. The CDR3 DNA reads TGTGCCAGCGGGGAGGGGGATCAGCCCCAGCATTTT.

The V call is TRBV18, the J call TRBJ2-1, with 11 bases that match TRBD2. The CDR3 totals 16 residues. V shed 3 bases, J shed 2 bases, and the junction held 3 bases outside the gene matches. In germline, CDR1 is KGHSH, CDR2 LQKENI. CDR3 protein: CASSPPGLAAYNEQFF. CDR3 bases: TGTGCCAGCTCACCCCCGGGACTAGCGGCCTACAATGAGCAGTTCTTC.

Here the CDR3 DNA reads TGTGCCAGCAGCGGACAGATTCAGAACACCGGGGAGCTGTTTTTT. Translation: CASSGQIQNTGELFF. The V call is TRBV9, the J call TRBJ2-2; perhaps TRBD1 as D (5 bases). V lost 3 bases to trimming and J lost 1 base, with 10 bases between them. CDR1 is SGDLS and CDR2 is YYNGEE in the germline V gene. CDR3 length: 15 amino acids.

The chain is built from TRBV19 and TRBJ2-7; the D gene could be TRBD1 or TRBD2 (5 bases each). The V gene's germline CDR1 is LNHDA and CDR2 SQIVND (reference sequence). The CDR3 consists of 19 residues. V was cut by 4 bases and J by 1 base, with 26 bases left in between. DNA for the CDR3: TGTGCCAGTAGTACCTCCTGGTACAGTTTCGGGGCGCAGTCCTACGAGCAGTACTTC. It translates to CASSTSWYSFGAQSYEQYF.